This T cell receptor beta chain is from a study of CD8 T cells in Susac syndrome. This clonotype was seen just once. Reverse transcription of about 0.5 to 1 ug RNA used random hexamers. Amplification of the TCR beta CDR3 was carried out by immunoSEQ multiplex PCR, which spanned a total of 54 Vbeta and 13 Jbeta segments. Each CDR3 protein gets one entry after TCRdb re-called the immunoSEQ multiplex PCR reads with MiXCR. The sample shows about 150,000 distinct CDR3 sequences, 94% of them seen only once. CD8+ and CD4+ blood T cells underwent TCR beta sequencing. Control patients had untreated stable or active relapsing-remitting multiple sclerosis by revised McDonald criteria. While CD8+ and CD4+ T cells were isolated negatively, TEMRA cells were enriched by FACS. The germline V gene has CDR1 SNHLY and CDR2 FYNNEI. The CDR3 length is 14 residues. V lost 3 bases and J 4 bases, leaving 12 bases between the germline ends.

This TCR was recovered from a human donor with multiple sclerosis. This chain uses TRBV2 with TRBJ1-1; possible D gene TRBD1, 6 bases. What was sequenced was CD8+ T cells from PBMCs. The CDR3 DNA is TGTGCCAGCAGTGAGCAGGGGCTGATCACTGAAGCTTTCTTT. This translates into CASSEQGLITEAFF.